These 29 T cell receptor beta chains share one sample of origin, sequenced in a study of blood T cell repertoires in COVID-19 (dated by TCRdb to the early 2020s). Receptor libraries were prepared by the immunoSEQ multiplex PCR assay. TCRdb took this table from immuneACCESS and kept in-frame rearrangements with V and J called. Such tables lack part of the clones; where checked against another copy, unresolved V genes explain under half of the gap, and the rest is unexplained. Counted in this sample were 170,000 or so clones; around 87% of them appeared once. The ten most abundant clones make up around 0.88% of the sample. The sample consisted of peripheral blood. The receptors derive from a woman between 18 and 30 years old who had recovered from COVID-19.

The V call is TRBV6-5, the J call TRBJ2-1; unclear D gene. Per germline, CDR1 MNHEY and CDR2 SVGAGI. V was shortened by 8 bases and J by 8 bases, with 13 bases between the two germline ends. CDR3 size: 12 residues. Written as DNA, the CDR3 is TGTGCCAGCGAAGGTAGGAGTCATGAGCAGTTCTTC. Translated: CASEGRSHEQFF.

This clone has just a few counts. This sequence joins TRBV6-2 or TRBV6-3 and TRBJ2-7, with 15 bases identical to TRBD2. Germline values: CDR1 MNHEY, CDR2 SVGEGT. V lost 2 bases and J lost 4; bases outside the gene matches: 0. The CDR3 contains 15 residues. The CDR3 region has the DNA TGTGCCAGCAGTTACGGGACTAGCGGGGGGTACGAGCAGTACTTC. Translated, it gives CASSYGTSGGYEQYF.

The chain joins TRBV19 to TRBJ1-1; a weak D match, TRBD1 (5 bases). Between the trimmed V and J ends, which lost 8 bases and 8 bases, there was a span of 9 bases. Germline values: CDR1 LNHDA, CDR2 SQIVND (reference sequence). The CDR3 consists of 10 residues. The CDR3 sequence: CASGRQEAFF. The CDR3 region has the DNA TGTGCCAGTGGCCGACAGGAAGCTTTCTTT.

This clone came up once. The V gene is TRBV14, the J gene TRBJ2-3; 9 bases map to TRBD2. The germline V gene has CDR1 SGHDN and CDR2 FVKESK. CDR3 length: 12 amino acids. Trimming cost V 4 bases and J 13 bases; bases outside gene matches: 6. The CDR3 DNA is TGTGCCAGCAGCCTTTCTAGCGGGAAGAAGTATTTT. It is translated as CASSLSSGKKYF.

CDR3 bases: TGTGCCAGCAGCGTAGGCGGCGGGACGAGAGAGACCCAGTACTTC. It translates to CASSVGGGTRETQYF. This sequence joins TRBV9 and TRBJ2-5, with D perhaps matching TRBD2 (6 bases). Between the trimmed V and J ends, which lost 0 bases and 4 bases, there was a span of 13 bases. CDR1 is SGDLS and CDR2 is YYNGEE in the germline V gene. The CDR3 consists of 15 residues.

The V and J genes are TRBV14 and TRBJ1-1; D unclear. Per the germline V gene, CDR1 is SGHDN and CDR2 is FVKESK. The V gene lost 1 base and the J gene lost 1 base, with 13 bases spanning the gap. CDR3 length: 16 amino acids. The CDR3 is CASSQGVLSRNTEAFF. Written as DNA, the CDR3 is TGTGCCAGCAGCCAAGGCGTGTTATCGAGGAACACTGAAGCTTTCTTT.

The chain uses TRBV5-6 and TRBJ2-3, with a weak D call TRBD2 (5 bases). In germline, CDR1 is SGHDT, CDR2 YYEEEE. V lost 2 bases and J 0 bases, leaving 13 bases between the germline ends. The CDR3 is 16 residues long. The CDR3 region has the DNA TGTGCCAGCAGCTTCCCGGACTGGAAAAGCACAGATACGCAGTATTTT. Its protein product is CASSFPDWKSTDTQYF. The complete variable domain, with remaining parts taken from reference TRBV5-6 and TRBJ2-3, reads DAGVTQSPTHLIKTRGQQVTLRCSPKSGHDTVSWYQQALGQGPQFIFQYYEEEERQRGNFPDRFSGHQFPNYSSELNVNALLLGDSALYLCASSFPDWKSTDTQYFGPGTRLTVL.

Here the CDR3 reads CAISEHRENSPLHF. The CDR3 DNA is TGTGCCATCAGTGAGCACAGGGAAAATTCACCCCTCCACTTT. The V and J genes are TRBV10-3 and TRBJ1-6, with D possibly being TRBD1 (6 bases). The CDR3 is 14 amino acids. Trimming shortened V by 2 bases and J by 7 bases, and 9 bases separated the two germline ends. Germline V lookup: CDR1 ENHRY, CDR2 SYGVKD.

The V gene is TRBV7-2, the J gene TRBJ2-5; 14 nucleotides line up with TRBD2. J was trimmed by 5 bases and V by 5 bases; bases with no gene match: 10. There are 17 residues in the CDR3. The V gene's germline CDR1 is SGHTA and CDR2 FQGNSA. The CDR3 DNA is TGTGCCAGCAGCGTAGAGGGACTAGCGGGGGCAGGGGAGACCCAGTACTTC. Its protein product is CASSVEGLAGAGETQYF. The full variable domain, with the rest looked up from reference TRBV7-2 and TRBJ2-5, is GAGVSQSPSNKVTEKGKDVELRCDPISGHTALYWYRQSLGQGLEFLIYFQGNSAPDKSGLPSDRFSAERTGGSVSTLTIQRTQQEDSAVYLCASSVEGLAGAGETQYFGPGTRLLVL.

V is TRBV13 and J is TRBJ2-7; D is possibly TRBD2 (6 bases). Trimming left V 5 bases short and J 5 bases short, with 13 bases between. The germline gives CDR1 PRHDT, CDR2 FYEKMQ (reference sequence). The CDR3 is 13 residues long. CDR3: CASSLNRGNEQYF. CDR3 bases: TGTGCCAGCAGCCTAAATCGGGGGAACGAGCAGTACTTC. Looking up the rest from reference TRBV13 and TRBJ2-7 gives the full variable domain: AAGVIQSPRHLIKEKRETATLKCYPIPRHDTVYWYQQGPGQDPQFLISFYEKMQSDKGSIPDRFSAQQFSDYHSELNMSSLELGDSALYFCASSLNRGNEQYFGPGTRLTVT.

The rearrangement joins TRBV14 to TRBJ2-5; 10 nucleotides match TRBD1. CDR3 length: 17 residues. The ends lost 4 bases at V and 6 bases at J; junction bases unmatched: 14. Germline V lookup: CDR1 SGHDN, CDR2 FVKESK. CDR3 in DNA: TGTGCCAGCAGCCCCGACCCTCCGGGACAGGGGAGAAAGACCCAGTACTTC. Encoded protein: CASSPDPPGQGRKTQYF.

The V call is TRBV4-1, the J call TRBJ1-2; 7 bases are a match to TRBD1. The CDR3 totals 13 residues. The germline V gene encodes CDR1 MGHRA and CDR2 YSYEKL. The trim removed 4 bases at V and 6 bases at J, leaving 5 bases unmatched. CDR3 bases: TGCGCCAGCAGCCCCGGGACAGTCGATGGCTACACCTTC. Amino acid sequence: CASSPGTVDGYTF.

V usage is TRBV2 and J usage is TRBJ1-5, with TRBD1 as a possible D gene (5 bases). The CDR3 extends over 15 amino acids. V was pared by 2 bases and J by 6 bases, with 14 bases between. Germline-derived CDR1 and CDR2 are SNHLY and FYNNEI. The DNA for the CDR3 is TGTGCCAGCAGTGAACCAGGGATCTTTGGTCAGCCCCAGCATTTT. It codes for CASSEPGIFGQPQHF.

The chain has TRBV6-5 and TRBJ1-2; 9 bases are shared with TRBD1. Per the germline V gene, CDR1 is MNHEY and CDR2 is SVGAGI. The CDR3 consists of 13 residues. V shed 5 bases and J 5 bases; nucleotides not matched to a gene: 3. CDR3 residues: CASSNRGRYGYTF. As DNA, the CDR3 is TGTGCCAGCAGTAACAGGGGGCGATATGGCTACACCTTC.

The J gene is TRBJ2-1, the V gene TRBV7-2, with 8 positions matching TRBD2. The J segment lost 3 bases and the V segment lost 5 bases, leaving 6 bases of the junction unmatched. Germline CDR1 is SGHTA and CDR2 is FQGNSA. This CDR3 has 15 amino acids. CDR3 nucleotides: TGTGCCAGCAGCCCCGCGGGGGGCGTCTACAATGAGCAGTTCTTC. Protein product: CASSPAGGVYNEQFF.

The chain couples TRBV29-1 to TRBJ2-3; 10 bases line up with TRBD1. The CDR3 length is 13 residues. Germline assignment: CDR1 SQVTM and CDR2 ANQGSEA. The V gene end was trimmed by 7 bases and the J gene end by 1 base; junction bases not matched to a gene: 2. The DNA of the CDR3 is TGCAGCGCCGGGACAGGGGGCACAGATACGCAGTATTTT. Protein sequence: CSAGTGGTDTQYF.

The CDR3 DNA reads as TGTGCCAGCAGGGACTTTAGCGGGAGAAGGGAGTTCTTC. It encodes CASRDFSGRREFF. The rearrangement uses TRBV6-5 and TRBJ2-1, with TRBD2 matching over 9 bases. The CDR3 contains 13 residues. Germline CDR1 MNHEY, CDR2 SVGAGI. V gave up 6 bases and J gave up 14 bases; unmatched junction bases: 11.

This clone was counted between two and nine times. The V call is TRBV5-6, the J call TRBJ1-2; 9 bases fit TRBD1. V lost 5 bases and J lost 2; bases outside the gene matches: 7. Germline values: CDR1 SGHDT, CDR2 YYEEEE. CDR3 length: 15 amino acids. The CDR3 is CASRPPGTGNYGYTF. Here the CDR3 DNA reads TGTGCCAGCAGACCTCCCGGGACAGGGAACTATGGCTACACCTTC.

This clone was recorded only once. V and J are TRBV4-1 and TRBJ2-3; 11 nucleotides align to TRBD2. Germline values: CDR1 MGHRA, CDR2 YSYEKL. The CDR3 covers 16 residues. V shed 4 bases, J shed 2 bases, and the junction held 5 bases outside the gene matches. The CDR3 reads CASSPGLAGNTDTQYF. The CDR3 nucleotides read TGCGCCAGCAGCCCCGGACTAGCGGGCAACACAGATACGCAGTATTTT.

About this clone: This sample includes further DNA sequences coding for the same CDR3. The rearrangement joins TRBV7-2 to TRBJ1-5; D perhaps matches TRBD1 (6 bases). Germline V gene lookup returns CDR1 SGHTA and CDR2 FQGNSA. This CDR3 has 14 amino acids. V was pared by 4 bases and J by 1 base, with 8 bases between. The CDR3 region is CASSSQGSNQPQHF. The CDR3 coding sequence is TGTGCCAGCAGCTCTCAGGGGAGCAATCAGCCCCAGCATTTT.

The V gene is TRBV6-5, the J gene TRBJ2-5, with D tentatively TRBD2 (7 bases). Germline V gene sequence: CDR1 MNHEY, CDR2 SVGAGI. The ends were cut back, 8 bases at V and 2 bases at J, with 12 bases in the middle. The CDR3 has 13 residues. The CDR3 coding sequence is TGTGCCAGCGGGAGGGGGGGACAAGAGACCCAGTACTTC. Its protein is CASGRGGQETQYF.

The V and J genes are TRBV6-2 or TRBV6-3 and TRBJ1-6, with D uncertain. The germline CDR1 and CDR2 sequences are MNHEY and SVGEGT. The CDR3 length is 12 residues. Between the trimmed V and J ends, which lost 4 bases and 10 bases, there was a span of 8 bases. CDR3 sequence reads: CASSSGGSPLHF. In DNA, the CDR3 is TGTGCCAGCAGTTCCGGAGGATCACCCCTCCACTTT.

The chain is built from TRBV7-8 and TRBJ2-1; D is unresolved. The CDR3 contains 16 residues. The V end lost 5 bases, the J end lost 4 bases, and 18 bases lay between the germline ends. From germline, CDR1 is SGHVS and CDR2 FQNEAQ. The DNA for the CDR3 is TGTGCCAGCAGCCAAAAACGGTCCCCAGGTTACAATGAGCAGTTCTTC. It yields the protein CASSQKRSPGYNEQFF.

The table lists this clone with a few counts. The chain recombines TRBV6-5 with TRBJ2-5; possible D gene TRBD1, 6 bases. The V gene lost 0 bases and the J gene lost 7 bases, with 12 bases spanning the gap. CDR1 and CDR2 (germline): MNHEY, SVGAGI. The CDR3 runs 14 residues. CDR3 amino acids: CASSYSGRGVTQYF. The CDR3 coding sequence is TGTGCCAGCAGTTACTCGGGCAGGGGAGTGACCCAGTACTTC.

This chain joins TRBV7-2 and TRBJ1-1, with D unclear. The CDR3 is 14 amino acids. The V gene lost 3 bases and the J gene lost 6 bases, with 14 bases spanning the gap. Per germline, CDR1 SGHTA and CDR2 FQGNSA. CDR3 in DNA: TGTGCCAGCAGCTTCGAGGTTGGGTGGGCTGAAGCTTTCTTT. This encodes CASSFEVGWAEAFF.

The chain is built from TRBV9 and TRBJ2-5, with D possibly matching TRBD2 (6 bases). CDR3 length equals 15 residues. Germline loops: CDR1 SGDLS, CDR2 YYNGEE. V was pared by 0 bases and J by 2 bases, with 11 bases between. In nucleotides, the CDR3 is TGTGCCAGCAGCGTAGGCGGGGCTACTCAAGAGACCCAGTACTTC. Its protein product is CASSVGGATQETQYF.

This chain connects TRBV6-6 to TRBJ2-7; 7 bases are shared with TRBD2. Germline V gene sequence: CDR1 MNHNY, CDR2 SVGAGI (reference sequence). With V trimmed by 7 bases and J by 4 bases, 4 bases remained unmatched. This CDR3 has 12 residues. CDR3: CASIGTKYEQYV. The CDR3 DNA follows: TGTGCCAGCATCGGGACTAAATACGAGCAGTACGTC.

V is TRBV27 and J is TRBJ2-7; possibly TRBD2 for D (6 bases). Germline V CDR1 and CDR2: MNHEY, SMNVEV (reference sequence). Trimming left V 10 bases short and J 0 bases short, with 10 bases between. The CDR3 covers 12 residues. For the CDR3, the DNA is TGTGCCACCGACGGGAGCTCCTACGAGCAGTACGTC. It specifies CATDGSSYEQYV.

This clone was seen once. The chain carries TRBV5-4 and TRBJ1-2; tentatively, D is TRBD1 (6 bases). Germline V lookup: CDR1 SGHNT, CDR2 YYREEE (reference sequence). The CDR3 is made up of 13 amino acids. The ends were cut back, 3 bases at V and 2 bases at J, with 8 bases in the middle. The CDR3 DNA reads TGTGCCAGCAGCTCCGGGACAAACTATGGCTACACCTTC. It translates to CASSSGTNYGYTF.